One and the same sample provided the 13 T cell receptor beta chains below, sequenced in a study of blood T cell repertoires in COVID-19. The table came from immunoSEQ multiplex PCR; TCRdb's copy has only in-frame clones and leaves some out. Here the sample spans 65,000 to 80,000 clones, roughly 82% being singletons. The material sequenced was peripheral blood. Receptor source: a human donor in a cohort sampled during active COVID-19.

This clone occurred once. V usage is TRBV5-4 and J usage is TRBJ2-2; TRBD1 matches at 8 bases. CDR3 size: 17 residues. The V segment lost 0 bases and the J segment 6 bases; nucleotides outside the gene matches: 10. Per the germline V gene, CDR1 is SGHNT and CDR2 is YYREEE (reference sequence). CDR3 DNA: TGTGCCAGCAGCTTGGGTCCCCGACAGGGGAGGTCCGGGGAGCTGTTTTTT. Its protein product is CASSLGPRQGRSGELFF.

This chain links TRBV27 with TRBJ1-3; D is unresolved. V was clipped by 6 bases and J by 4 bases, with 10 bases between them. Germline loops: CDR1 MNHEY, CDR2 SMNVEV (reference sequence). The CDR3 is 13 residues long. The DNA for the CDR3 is TGTGCCAGCAGAATAACGGGAGGAAACACCATATATTTT. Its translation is CASRITGGNTIYF.

Written as DNA, the CDR3 is TGTGCCAGCAGCCAAGTAGGAGGGTTGGGGACTAATGAAAAACTGTTTTTT. Translating gives CASSQVGGLGTNEKLFF. The chain recombines TRBV3-1 (or the pseudogene TRBV3-2) with TRBJ1-4; the D is unclear. This CDR3 spans 17 amino acids. V lost 1 base to trimming and J lost 2 bases, with 14 bases between them. Looked up from germline, CDR1 is LGHDT and CDR2 is YNNKEL (reference sequence).

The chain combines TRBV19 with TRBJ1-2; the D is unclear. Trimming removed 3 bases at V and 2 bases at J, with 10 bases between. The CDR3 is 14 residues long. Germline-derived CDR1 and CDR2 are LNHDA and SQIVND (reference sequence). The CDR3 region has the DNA TGTGCCAGTAGTATGCGCAGGTGGAACTATGGCTACACCTTC. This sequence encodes CASSMRRWNYGYTF.

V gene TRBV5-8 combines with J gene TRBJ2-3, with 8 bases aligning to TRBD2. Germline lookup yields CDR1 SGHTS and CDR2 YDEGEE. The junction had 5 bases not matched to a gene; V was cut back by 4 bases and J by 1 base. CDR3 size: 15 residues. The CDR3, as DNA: TGTGCCAGCAGCGAAGCGGGAGCAGGCACAGATACGCAGTATTTT. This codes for CASSEAGAGTDTQYF. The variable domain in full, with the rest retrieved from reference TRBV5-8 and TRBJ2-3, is EAGVTQSPTHLIKTRGQQATLRCSPISGHTSVYWYQQALGLGLQFLLWYDEGEERNRGNFPPRFSGRQFPNYSSELNVNALELEDSALYLCASSEAGAGTDTQYFGPGTRLTVL.

In nucleotides, the CDR3 is TGTGCCAGCAGCCTCTTTTCTAGCGGGAGCGGAGGCGAGACCCAGTACTTC. This encodes CASSLFSSGSGGETQYF. V gene TRBV7-2 combines with J gene TRBJ2-5, with 10 nucleotides matching TRBD2. V was clipped by 5 bases and J by 5 bases; unmatched bases: 14. The CDR3 covers 17 residues. In germline, CDR1 is SGHTA, CDR2 FQGNSA.

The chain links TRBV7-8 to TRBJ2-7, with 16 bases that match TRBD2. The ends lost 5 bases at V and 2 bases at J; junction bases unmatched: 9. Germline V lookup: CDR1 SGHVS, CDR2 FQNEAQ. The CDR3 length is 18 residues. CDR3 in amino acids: CASSHTRGTSGRAYEQYF. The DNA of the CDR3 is TGTGCCAGCAGCCACACTCGGGGGACTAGCGGGAGGGCCTACGAGCAGTACTTC.

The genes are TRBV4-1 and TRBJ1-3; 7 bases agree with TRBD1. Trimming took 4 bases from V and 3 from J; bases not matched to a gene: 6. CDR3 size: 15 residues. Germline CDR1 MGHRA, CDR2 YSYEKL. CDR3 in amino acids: CASSPWDRGGNTIYF. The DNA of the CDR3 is TGCGCCAGCAGCCCTTGGGACAGAGGTGGAAACACCATATATTTT.

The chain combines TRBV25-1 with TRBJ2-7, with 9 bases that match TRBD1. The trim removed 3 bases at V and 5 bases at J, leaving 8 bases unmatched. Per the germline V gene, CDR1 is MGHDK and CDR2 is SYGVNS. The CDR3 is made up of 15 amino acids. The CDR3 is CASSDPGTGKDEQYF. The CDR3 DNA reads TGTGCCAGCAGTGATCCCGGGACAGGGAAAGACGAGCAGTACTTC.

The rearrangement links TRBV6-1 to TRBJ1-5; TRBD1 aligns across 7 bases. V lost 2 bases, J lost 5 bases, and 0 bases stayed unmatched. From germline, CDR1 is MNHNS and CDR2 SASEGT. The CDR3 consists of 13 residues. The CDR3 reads CASSEQGDQPQHF. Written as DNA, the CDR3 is TGTGCCAGCAGTGAACAGGGGGATCAGCCCCAGCATTTT.

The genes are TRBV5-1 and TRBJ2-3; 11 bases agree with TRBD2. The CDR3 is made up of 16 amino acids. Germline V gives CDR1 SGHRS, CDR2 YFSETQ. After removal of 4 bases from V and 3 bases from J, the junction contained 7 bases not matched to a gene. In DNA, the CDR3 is TGCGCCAGCAGCCCGTGGGCTAGCGGGGGGACAGATACGCAGTATTTT. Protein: CASSPWASGGTDTQYF.

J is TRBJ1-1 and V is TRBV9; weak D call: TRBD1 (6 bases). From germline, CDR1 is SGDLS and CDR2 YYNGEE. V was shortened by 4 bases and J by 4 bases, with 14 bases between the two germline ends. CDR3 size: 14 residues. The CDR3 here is CASSPAGGLTEAFF. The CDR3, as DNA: TGTGCCAGCAGCCCTGCCGGGGGGCTCACTGAAGCTTTCTTT.

The CDR3 coding sequence is TGTGCCAGCAGCTTCCAGGGGGATCCTAATGAAAAACTGTTTTTT. The encoded protein is CASSFQGDPNEKLFF. The rearrangement links TRBV5-5 to TRBJ1-4; 7 bases line up with TRBD1. V dropped 2 bases and J dropped 3; count of bases not matched to a gene: 4. CDR3 length equals 15 residues. The germline V gene encodes CDR1 SGHKS and CDR2 YYEKEE (reference sequence).